This is a list of T cell receptor beta chains from one sample in a study of T-cell memory formation after mild COVID-19. Each CDR3 protein gets one entry after TCRdb re-called the 5' RACE reads with MiXCR. Among about 610,000 distinct CDR3 sequences listed, about 18% were seen once. The sample consisted of PBMCs or a T cell subset sorted from them (not recorded which). The receptors stem from an adult woman who had mild COVID-19 (a few samples of this study predate the infection). Cell type and time point are not known. Both conserved end residues are part of each CDR3. Each record gives: clone size, CDR3 length, J gene, V gene, D gene, CDR3 DNA, CDR3 protein. A D gene is named only where the DNA matches it firmly. Where a row states a size, it is once, few, many or the class of an expanded clone; other rows omit it.

few 13 TRBJ2-7 TRBV7-8 TRBD1 TGTGCCAGTACGACAGGGGGCCTGTACGAGCAGTACTTC CASTTGGLYEQYF
few 15 TRBJ2-7 TRBV20-1 . TGCAGTGCTAGAGAAGGAGGCGGACTCCTCTACGAGCAGTACTTC CSAREGGGLLYEQYF
. 15 TRBJ2-3 TRBV3-1 . TGTGCCAGCAAAAAGACGTCCGAAAGCACAGATACGCAGTATTTT CASKKTSESTDTQYF
few 9 TRBJ2-7 TRBV7-9 . TGTGCCAGCACGTCTACGCAGTACTTC CASTSTQYF
. 13 TRBJ2-7 TRBV12-3/TRBV12-4 TRBD1 TGTGCCAGCATTAGGACAGGGGAGGACGAGCAGTACTTC CASIRTGEDEQYF
few 13 TRBJ2-3 TRBV24-1 . TGTGCCACCATTAACCCAAGTGGAGATACGCAGTATTTT CATINPSGDTQYF
. 13 TRBJ2-1 TRBV7-2 . TGTGCCAGCAGTGCTAACGGGGGCGAGCGGCAGTTCTTC CASSANGGERQFF
. 13 TRBJ1-2 TRBV29-1 TRBD1 TGCAGCGTTGTGGACAGGGGGCATTATGGCTACACCTTC CSVVDRGHYGYTF
. 11 TRBJ2-3 TRBV7-2 . TGTGCCAGCTCTAGAGGGAGTACGCAGTATTTT CASSRGSTQYF
. 15 TRBJ1-2 TRBV4-1 . TGCGCCAGCAGCCAAGGGGCGGCGGAGAACTATGGCTACACCTTC CASSQGAAENYGYTF
. 13 TRBJ2-3 TRBV29-1 . TGCAGCGTTGATAGGCAGGGAGCAGATACGCAGTATTTT CSVDRQGADTQYF
. 19 TRBJ1-1 TRBV12-3/TRBV12-4 . TGTGCCAGCAGTTTAAACAGCCCACGCCAAACAGGGTGGAGGACTGAAGCTTTCTTT CASSLNSPRQTGWRTEAFF
few 15 TRBJ2-2 TRBV5-1 TRBD1 TGCGCCAGCAGCTCAGGGGGCAGTTACACCGGGGAGCTGTTTTTT CASSSGGSYTGELFF
few 17 TRBJ1-1 TRBV12-3/TRBV12-4 . TGTGCCAGCAGTTTTGAACTAATCGGAGGGGCGAGCACTGAAGCTTTCTTT CASSFELIGGASTEAFF
many 12 TRBJ2-4 TRBV6-2/TRBV6-3 . TGTGCCAGCACTCACCGCGGGCACATTCAGTACTTC CASTHRGHIQYF
few 14 TRBJ1-3 TRBV5-5 . TGTGCCAGCAGCTTAAATCCAGGACGAAACACCATATATTTT CASSLNPGRNTIYF
. 14 TRBJ1-1 TRBV6-2/TRBV6-3 TRBD1 TGTGCCAGCAAAGGTCCGGGACAGGCGACCTTGGGTTTCTTT CASKGPGQATLGFF
. 12 TRBJ1-2 TRBV10-3 . TGTGCCATCAGTGAGCCCGGGACGCACTACACCTTC CAISEPGTHYTF